In this sample, the clone carrying this T cell receptor (beta chain) turned up a few times. Its antigen is still unknown. From RNA transcripts, TCR beta CDR3 regions were amplified. The HTBI set primed first-round TCR CDR3 RT-PCR. Using its own MiXCR run on the multiplex PCR reads, TCRdb lists one record per CDR3 protein. This table has about 590,000 distinct CDR3 sequences, 15% to 17% appearing once. For the diagnoses, clinical symptoms, serum thyroxine and TRAb, thyroid ultrasound and orbital computed tomography were used. The sample originates from a study of T cells in Graves' hyperthyroidism and ophthalmopathy. The study's findings and limits: Ophthalmopathy got predicted by the model a median roughly six months before its onset.

This TCR derives from a woman under 40 with Graves' hyperthyroidism. The sequencing input was blood.

CDR3 DNA sequence: TGTGCCAGTAGAGGTGGCGGAGGGGAGCTGTTTTTT. Amino acids: CASRGGGGELFF. This chain uses TRBV19 with TRBJ2-2; D uncertain. V was pared by 6 bases and J by 8 bases, with 10 bases between. There are 12 residues in the CDR3. The germline gives CDR1 LNHDA, CDR2 SQIVND (reference sequence).